This TCR beta chain originates from a study of blood T cell repertoires in COVID-19. The data were produced by immunoSEQ multiplex PCR, yet TCRdb's version contains in-frame clones alone and is incomplete. The table includes about 200,000 clones, 75% to 85% detected once. The receptor was derived from a woman in her forties or fifties with acute COVID-19. Sequencing was performed on PBMCs or T cells enriched from blood (not recorded which).

CDR3 sequence reads: CASSPQAGLNTEAFF. The CDR3 region has the DNA TGTGCCAGCAGCCCCCAAGCAGGCCTTAACACTGAAGCTTTCTTT. The V and J genes are TRBV14 and TRBJ1-1; D is uncertain. Trimming removed 4 bases from V and 2 bases from J, with 14 bases in between. The CDR3 extends over 15 amino acids. Germline CDR1 reads SGHDN; CDR2 reads FVKESK.